This T cell receptor beta chain was recovered during a study of PD-1 blockade in classical Hodgkin lymphoma. Every single patient, without exception, relapsed after autologous stem cell transplantation, and brentuximab vedotin exposure varied. Germline CDR1 MNHEY, CDR2 SMNVEV (reference sequence). The CDR3 contains 15 residues. V was cut by 8 bases and J by 0 bases, with 16 bases left in between. TCRdb's table, derived via immunoSEQ multiplex PCR, lists solely in-frame clones and lacks some. The sample shows roughly 20,000 clones, 70% to 90% of them seen only once. The sequencing used peripheral blood mononuclear cells (PBMCs), collected before the second cycle of nivolumab. The J gene is TRBJ1-1, the V gene TRBV27, with D unclear. The sequence derives from a human donor with classical Hodgkin lymphoma. Written as DNA, the CDR3 is TGTGCCAGCGGCCAGAGTTGGACCATGAACACTGAAGCTTTCTTT. Its translation is CASGQSWTMNTEAFF.